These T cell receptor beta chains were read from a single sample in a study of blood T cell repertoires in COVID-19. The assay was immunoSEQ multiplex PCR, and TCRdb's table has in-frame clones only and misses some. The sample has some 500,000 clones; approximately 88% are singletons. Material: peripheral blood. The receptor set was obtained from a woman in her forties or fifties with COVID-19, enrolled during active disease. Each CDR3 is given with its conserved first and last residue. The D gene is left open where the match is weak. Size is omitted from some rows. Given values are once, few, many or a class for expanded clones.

CASSRGGEDTEAFF	TGTGCCAGCAGCCGGGGCGGGGAGGACACTGAAGCTTTCTTT	-	TRBJ1-1	TRBV11-3	-
CASSPTMGGAAFYF	TGTGCCAGCAGTCCCACCATGGGGGGGGCCGCTTTCTATTTC	-	TRBJ1-2	TRBV27	-
CASSTPMRYNQPQHF	TGTGCCAGTAGTACCCCTATGAGGTACAATCAGCCCCAGCATTTT	few	TRBJ1-5	TRBV19	-
CAWSPFTGQTLGTGELFF	TGTGCCTGGAGTCCGTTTACGGGACAGACCCTCGGCACCGGGGAGCTGTTTTTT	-	TRBJ2-2	TRBV30	TRBD1
CASSFGLNTEAFF	TGTGCCAGCAGCTTCGGACTCAACACTGAAGCTTTCTTT	-	TRBJ1-1	TRBV5-5	-
CASSLPNSYGYTF	TGTGCCAGCAGCCTCCCTAATAGCTATGGCTACACCTTC	-	TRBJ1-2	TRBV28	-
CASRHPSTDTQYF	TGTGCCAGCAGACACCCAAGCACAGATACGCAGTATTTT	-	TRBJ2-3	TRBV6-5	-
CASSQDGLGTEAFF	TGTGCCAGCAGCCAAGACGGTCTCGGCACTGAAGCTTTCTTT	-	TRBJ1-1	TRBV3-1/TRBV3-2	-
CASSLGLGGYEQYF	TGTGCCAGCAGCCTGGGACTAGGGGGCTACGAGCAGTACTTC	-	TRBJ2-7	TRBV7-2	TRBD2
CASSRTSGGGLTPYEQYF	TGTGCCAGCAGCCGAACCTCTGGGGGGGGCCTAACCCCCTACGAGCAGTACTTC	-	TRBJ2-7	TRBV3-1/TRBV3-2	-
CASSTRVLAGGLNTGELFF	TGTGCCAGCAGTACCCGCGTACTAGCGGGGGGGCTTAACACCGGGGAGCTGTTTTTT	once	TRBJ2-2	TRBV28	TRBD2
CASSPSPSSYNEQFF	TGTGCCAGCAGCCCTTCACCGAGCTCCTACAATGAGCAGTTCTTC	-	TRBJ2-1	TRBV3-1/TRBV3-2	-
CASSLGSTEAFF	TGCGCCAGCAGCTTGGGGAGCACTGAAGCTTTCTTT	-	TRBJ1-1	TRBV5-1	-
CASIGNTEAFF	TGTGCCAGCATCGGGAACACTGAAGCTTTCTTT	-	TRBJ1-1	TRBV5-6	-
CASSLGGQQTEAFF	TGCGCCAGCAGCTTGGGGGGGCAACAGACTGAAGCTTTCTTT	-	TRBJ1-1	TRBV5-1	-
CASRGGRRNTEAFF	TGTGCCTCTAGGGGGGGCCGAAGGAACACTGAAGCTTTCTTT	few	TRBJ1-1	TRBV6-5	-
CASSLVTSGESTDTQYF	TGTGCCAGCAGCTTAGTTACTAGCGGGGAAAGCACAGATACGCAGTATTTT	-	TRBJ2-3	TRBV7-8	TRBD2
CASSHPTGNYNSPLHF	TGTGCCAGCAGCCACCCGACAGGCAACTATAATTCACCCCTCCACTTT	-	TRBJ1-6	TRBV3-1/TRBV3-2	-
CATLGGEQYF	TGCGCCACCCTCGGGGGCGAGCAGTACTTC	-	TRBJ2-7	TRBV10-2	-
CASSQVTGGGNTIYF	TGTGCCAGCAGCCAAGTGACAGGGGGTGGAAACACCATATATTTT	-	TRBJ1-3	TRBV4-2	TRBD1
CASSIGASTGELFF	TGTGCCAGTAGTATAGGAGCATCTACCGGGGAGCTGTTTTTT	once	TRBJ2-2	TRBV19	-
CASSSSGSGGHNEQFF	TGTGCCAGCAGCTCCTCAGGTTCGGGGGGGCACAATGAGCAGTTCTTC	-	TRBJ2-1	TRBV5-4	TRBD2
CASSPSSGRGLFYEQYF	TGTGCCAGCTCACCGTCTTCTGGCAGGGGCCTTTTCTACGAGCAGTACTTC	-	TRBJ2-7	TRBV18	-
CASSLSGGAYEQYF	TGTGCCAGCAGCCTTAGCGGGGGGGCTTACGAGCAGTACTTC	once	TRBJ2-7	TRBV28	TRBD2
CAWSGTYNEQFF	TGTGCCTGGAGTGGGACTTACAATGAGCAGTTCTTC	-	TRBJ2-1	TRBV30	-
CASSPRGQGTEAFF	TGTGCCAGCAGTCCTAGGGGACAAGGCACTGAAGCTTTCTTT	-	TRBJ1-1	TRBV27	-
CASRDTTRNGYTF	TGTGCCAGCAGAGACACCACTCGTAATGGCTACACCTTC	-	TRBJ1-2	TRBV6-5	-
CAVQAGLYGYTF	TGTGCCGTGCAGGCCGGTCTCTATGGCTACACCTTC	-	TRBJ1-2	TRBV6-1	-
CATLPTGGGNYGYTF	TGTGCCACCCTGCCTACAGGGGGCGGGAACTATGGCTACACCTTC	-	TRBJ1-2	TRBV19	TRBD1
CASSLSGDSYNEQFF	TGCGCCAGCAGCTTGTCGGGGGACTCCTACAATGAGCAGTTCTTC	-	TRBJ2-1	TRBV5-1	-
CASSIDRTSGANVLTF	TGTGCCAGTAGCATCGACAGGACCTCTGGGGCCAACGTCCTGACTTTC	-	TRBJ2-6	TRBV19	-
CASSITGGTEAFF	TGTGCCAGCAGCATCACAGGGGGCACTGAAGCTTTCTTT	-	TRBJ1-1	TRBV7-3	TRBD1
CASGGLGQPQHF	TGTGCCAGCGGAGGGCTGGGTCAGCCCCAGCATTTT	-	TRBJ1-5	TRBV7-8	-
CASSPAGRGTEAFF	TGTGCCAGCTCACCCGCGGGCAGGGGCACTGAAGCTTTCTTT	-	TRBJ1-1	TRBV18	-
CASRIAGGPGDTQYF	TGTGCCAGCAGGATAGCGGGGGGGCCCGGAGATACGCAGTATTTT	-	TRBJ2-3	TRBV7-3	TRBD2